This T cell receptor beta chain was obtained from a study of siplizumab effects on memory and regulatory T cells. CDR3 length: 16 residues. Germline CDR1 SGDLS, CDR2 YYNGEE. J gave up 5 bases and V 2 bases, and 12 bases lay outside the gene matches. In regard to this clone: Its antigen is not known.

Generated by immunoSEQ multiplex PCR, the TCRdb table keeps only in-frame clones and is missing some. The table includes some 41,000 clones, roughly 90% detected once. General study results and limits: Among alloreactive clones, only a minor fraction mapped to unstimulated subsets. Only a minority of proliferating CD4+ or CD8+ clones had an assignable naive or memory phenotype, with roughly 80-97% lacking one.

The source of this sequence is a human donor in good health. Source material: naive CD4+ T cells sorted from blood. The chain joins TRBV9 to TRBJ2-5, with TRBD2 matching 7 bases. CDR3 nucleotide sequence: TGTGCCAGCAGCGTGGGGGTGCGGGAGTTATGGGAGACCCAGTACTTC. As protein: CASSVGVRELWETQYF.